The T cell receptor beta chain described here comes from a study of shared clonotypes between healthy human individuals. Subsets obtained from CD4+ cells comprised CD45RA+ naive and CD45RA-negative memory cells. Germline V gene lookup returns CDR1 SGHRS and CDR2 YFSETQ. Germline trimming cut 0 bases from V and 7 bases from J; bases unmatched to any gene: 2. The CDR3 runs 15 residues. About 30,000 T cell genomes, or approximately 190 ng DNA, went into the sorted-subset replicate PCRs. Clones were read by immunoSEQ multiplex PCR, and TCRdb kept only the in-frame ones, dropping some. In the table there are around 700,000 clones, around 67% of which are singletons.

The J gene is TRBJ2-6, the V gene TRBV5-1, with 9 nucleotides matching TRBD1. The clonotype originates from a woman aged 25 to 39 in good health. Sequencing used memory CD4+ T cells sorted from blood. The subset here: CD45RA-negative fraction. The CDR3 DNA is TGCGCCAGCAGCTTGGGGGACAGGGATGCCAACGTCCTGACTTTC. This codes for CASSLGDRDANVLTF.